These 3 T cell receptor beta chains were sequenced from one sample in a study of shared clonotypes between healthy human individuals. Profiled with immunoSEQ multiplex PCR; TCRdb holds only in-frame clones, not every one. The table lists roughly 1,100,000 clones, more than 60% of them singletons. Sequenced input: memory CD4+ T cells sorted from blood. Stated subset: CD45RA-negative fraction. The receptors were gathered from a man aged 18 to 29 in good health.

The rearrangement joins TRBV11-1 to TRBJ1-6; a possible D gene is TRBD1 (5 bases). Between the trimmed V and J ends, which lost 1 base and 4 bases, there was a span of 8 bases. CDR1 is SGHAT, CDR2 FQDESV, per germline (reference sequence). This CDR3 comprises 15 residues. CDR3 region: CASSLGGEYNSPLHF. The CDR3 nucleotides read TGTGCCAGCAGCTTAGGAGGGGAATATAATTCACCCCTCCACTTT. Combining the CDR3 with reference TRBV11-1 and TRBJ1-6 gives the whole variable domain EAEVAQSPRYKITEKSQAVAFWCDPISGHATLYWYRQILGQGPELLVQFQDESVVDDSQLPKDRFSAERLKGVDSTLKIQPAELGDSAMYLCASSLGGEYNSPLHFGNGTRLTVT.

The chain combines TRBV11-2 with TRBJ2-3; TRBD1 is a possible D gene (5 bases). Germline V gives CDR1 SGHAT, CDR2 FQNNGV. This CDR3 has 12 amino acids. The ends were cut back, 5 bases at V and 3 bases at J, with 6 bases in the middle. The DNA for the CDR3 is TGTGCCAGCAGCCACAGGACAGATACGCAGTATTTT. As protein: CASSHRTDTQYF.

This clone occurred once. The same CDR3 can be traced to other DNA sequences in this sample. The rearrangement joins TRBV5-1 to TRBJ1-6, with unresolved D. Deletions cut 0 bases from V and 5 bases from J, with 6 bases between. Germline CDR1 SGHRS, CDR2 YFSETQ. This CDR3 is built from 14 residues. CDR3 in DNA: TGCGCCAGCAGCTTGGTTACAGATAATTCACCCCTCCACTTT. Translation: CASSLVTDNSPLHF.